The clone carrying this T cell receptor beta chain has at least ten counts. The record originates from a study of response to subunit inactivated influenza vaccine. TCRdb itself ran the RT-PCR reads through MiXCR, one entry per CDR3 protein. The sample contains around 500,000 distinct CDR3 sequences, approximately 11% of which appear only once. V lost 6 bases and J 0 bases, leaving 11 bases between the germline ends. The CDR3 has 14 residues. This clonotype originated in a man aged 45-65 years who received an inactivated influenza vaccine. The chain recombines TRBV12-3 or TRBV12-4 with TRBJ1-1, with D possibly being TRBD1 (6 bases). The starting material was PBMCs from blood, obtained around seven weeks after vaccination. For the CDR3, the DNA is TGTGCCAGCAGACGGGACAACCTGAACACTGAAGCTTTCTTT. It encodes CASRRDNLNTEAFF.